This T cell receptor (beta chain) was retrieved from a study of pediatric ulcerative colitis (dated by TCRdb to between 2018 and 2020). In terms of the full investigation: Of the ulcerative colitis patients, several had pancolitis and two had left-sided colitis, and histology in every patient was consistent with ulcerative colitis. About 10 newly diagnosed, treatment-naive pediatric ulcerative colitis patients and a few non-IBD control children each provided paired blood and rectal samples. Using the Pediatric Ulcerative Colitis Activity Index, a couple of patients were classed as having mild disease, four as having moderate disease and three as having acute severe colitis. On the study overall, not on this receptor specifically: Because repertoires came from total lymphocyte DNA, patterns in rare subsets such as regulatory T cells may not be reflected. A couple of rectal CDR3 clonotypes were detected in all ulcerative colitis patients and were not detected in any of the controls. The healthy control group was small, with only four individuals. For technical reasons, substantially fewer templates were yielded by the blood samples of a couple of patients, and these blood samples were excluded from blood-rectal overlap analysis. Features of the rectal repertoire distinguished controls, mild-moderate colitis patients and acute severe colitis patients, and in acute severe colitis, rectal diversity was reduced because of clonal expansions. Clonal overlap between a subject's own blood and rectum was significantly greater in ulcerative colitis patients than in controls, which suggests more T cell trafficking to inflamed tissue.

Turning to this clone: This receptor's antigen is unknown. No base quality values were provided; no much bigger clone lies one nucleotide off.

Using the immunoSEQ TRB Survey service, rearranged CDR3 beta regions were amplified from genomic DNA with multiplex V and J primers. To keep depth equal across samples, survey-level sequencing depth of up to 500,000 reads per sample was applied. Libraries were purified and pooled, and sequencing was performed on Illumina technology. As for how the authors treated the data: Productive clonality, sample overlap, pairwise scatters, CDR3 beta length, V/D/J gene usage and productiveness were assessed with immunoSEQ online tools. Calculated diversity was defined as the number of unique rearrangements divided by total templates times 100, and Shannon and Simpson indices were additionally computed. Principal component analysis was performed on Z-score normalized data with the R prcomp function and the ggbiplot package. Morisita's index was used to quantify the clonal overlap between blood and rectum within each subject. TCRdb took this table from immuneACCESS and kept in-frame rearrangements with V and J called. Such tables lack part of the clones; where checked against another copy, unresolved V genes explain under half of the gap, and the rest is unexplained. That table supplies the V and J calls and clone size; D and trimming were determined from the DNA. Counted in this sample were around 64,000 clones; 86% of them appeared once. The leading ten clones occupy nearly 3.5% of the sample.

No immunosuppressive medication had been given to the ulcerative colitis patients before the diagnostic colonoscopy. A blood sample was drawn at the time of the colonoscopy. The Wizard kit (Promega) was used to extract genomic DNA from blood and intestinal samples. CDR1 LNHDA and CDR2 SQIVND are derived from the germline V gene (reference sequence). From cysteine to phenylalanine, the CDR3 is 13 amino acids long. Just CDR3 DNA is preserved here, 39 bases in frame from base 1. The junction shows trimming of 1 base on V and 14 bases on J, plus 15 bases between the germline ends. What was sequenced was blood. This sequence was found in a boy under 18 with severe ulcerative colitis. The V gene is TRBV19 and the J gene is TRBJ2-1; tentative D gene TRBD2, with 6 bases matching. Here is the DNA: TGTGCCAGTAGTATAGGGTTGGGGGACTTGGAGTTCTTC. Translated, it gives CASSIGLGDLEFF.